This T cell receptor beta chain was documented in a study of cytomegalovirus exposure and HLA in healthy donors. Study-wide findings and caveats: It was reported that the classifier diagnosed cytomegalovirus status with high specificity and sensitivity in both the original and validation cohorts.

Of note for this clone: What it recognizes is unknown.

Data came from immunoSEQ multiplex PCR; TCRdb stores just in-frame clones and leaves some out. The sample lists about 160,000 clones, nearly 90% occurring once. The V and J ends lost 5 bases and 4 bases, in that order; junction bases with no gene match: 13. Germline V lookup: CDR1 SGHAT, CDR2 FQNNGV. This CDR3 is 16 amino acids long. This TCR derives from a woman younger than 35 in good health and CMV-seropositive. Sequenced input: PBMCs. V gene TRBV11-2 combines with J gene TRBJ2-7; TRBD2 agrees at 8 bases. DNA for the CDR3: TGTGCCAGCAGCAACGGGGCTAGGAGCGGGAGTTACGAGCAGTACTTC. Its protein is CASSNGARSGSYEQYF.